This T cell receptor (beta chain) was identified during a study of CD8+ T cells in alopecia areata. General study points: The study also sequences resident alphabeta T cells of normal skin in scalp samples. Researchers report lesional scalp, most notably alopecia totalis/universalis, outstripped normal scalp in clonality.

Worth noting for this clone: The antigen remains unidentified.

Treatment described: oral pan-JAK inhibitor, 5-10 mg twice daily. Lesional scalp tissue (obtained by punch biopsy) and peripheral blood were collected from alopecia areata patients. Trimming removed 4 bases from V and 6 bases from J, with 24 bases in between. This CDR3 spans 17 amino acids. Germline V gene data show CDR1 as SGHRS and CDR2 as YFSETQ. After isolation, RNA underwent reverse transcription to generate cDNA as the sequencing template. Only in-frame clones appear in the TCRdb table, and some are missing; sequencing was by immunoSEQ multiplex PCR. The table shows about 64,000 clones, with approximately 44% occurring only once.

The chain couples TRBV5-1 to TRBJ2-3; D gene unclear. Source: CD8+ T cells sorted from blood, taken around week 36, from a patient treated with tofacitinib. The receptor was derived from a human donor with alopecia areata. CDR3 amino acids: CASSKYARKIEEDTQYF. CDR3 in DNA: TGCGCCAGCAGCAAATACGCCCGGAAGATTGAAGAGGATACGCAGTATTTT.